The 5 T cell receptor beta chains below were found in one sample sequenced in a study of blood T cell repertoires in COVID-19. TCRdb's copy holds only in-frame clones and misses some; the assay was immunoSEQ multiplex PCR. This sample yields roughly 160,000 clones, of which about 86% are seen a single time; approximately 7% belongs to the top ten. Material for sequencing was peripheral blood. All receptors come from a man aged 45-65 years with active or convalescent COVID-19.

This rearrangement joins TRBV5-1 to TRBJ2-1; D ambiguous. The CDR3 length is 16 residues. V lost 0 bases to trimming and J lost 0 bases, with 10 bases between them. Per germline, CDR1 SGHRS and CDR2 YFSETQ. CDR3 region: CASSLGAGGSYNEQFF. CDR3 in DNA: TGCGCCAGCAGCTTGGGCGCCGGCGGCTCCTACAATGAGCAGTTCTTC.

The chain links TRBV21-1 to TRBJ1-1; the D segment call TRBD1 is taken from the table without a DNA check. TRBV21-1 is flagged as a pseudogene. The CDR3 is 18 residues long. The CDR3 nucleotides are TGTGCCAGCAGCACCCCGGGACAGGGTTTAGTTGATGACACTGAAGCTTTCTTT. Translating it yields CASSTPGQGLVDDTEAFF.

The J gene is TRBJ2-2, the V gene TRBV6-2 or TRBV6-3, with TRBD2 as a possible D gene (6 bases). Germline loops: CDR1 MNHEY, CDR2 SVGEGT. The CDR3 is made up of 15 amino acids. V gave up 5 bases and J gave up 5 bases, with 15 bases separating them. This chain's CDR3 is CASSAGPISTGELFF. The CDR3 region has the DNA TGTGCCAGCAGTGCGGGACCCATCTCGACCGGGGAGCTGTTTTTT.

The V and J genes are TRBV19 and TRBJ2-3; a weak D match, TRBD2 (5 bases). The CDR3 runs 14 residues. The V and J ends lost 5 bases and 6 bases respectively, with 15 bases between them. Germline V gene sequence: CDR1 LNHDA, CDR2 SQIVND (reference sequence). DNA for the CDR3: TGTGCCAGTAGTGCGACTACCCACCCTGATACGCAGTATTTT. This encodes CASSATTHPDTQYF.

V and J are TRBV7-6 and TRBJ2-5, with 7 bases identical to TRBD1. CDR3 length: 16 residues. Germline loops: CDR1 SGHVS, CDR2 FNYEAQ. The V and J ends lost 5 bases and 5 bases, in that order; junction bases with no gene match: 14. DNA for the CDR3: TGTGCCAGCAGCCGCCCCAGGGACAGTCTGGGGGAGACCCAGTACTTC. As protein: CASSRPRDSLGETQYF. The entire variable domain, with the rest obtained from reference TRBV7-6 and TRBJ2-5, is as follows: GAGVSQSPRYKVTKRGQDVALRCDPISGHVSLYWYRQALGQGPEFLTYFNYEAQQDKSGLPNDRFSAERPEGSISTLTIQRTEQRDSAMYRCASSRPRDSLGETQYFGPGTRLLVL.